The 26 T cell receptor beta chains below come from one sample, sequenced in a study of cytomegalovirus exposure and HLA in healthy donors. PCR employed 60 Vbeta and 13 Jbeta primers. Using immunoSEQ multiplex PCR, the repertoire was profiled, and TCRdb retains in-frame clones only, with some absent. The table includes about 220,000 clones, 60% to 80% detected once. Sequenced material: PBMCs. The receptors here all came from a male donor in good health and CMV-seronegative.

The chain has TRBV27 and TRBJ1-5; D may be TRBD1 (6 bases). The CDR3 length is 18 residues. Trimming left V 6 bases short and J 2 bases short, with 23 bases between. Germline V gene sequence: CDR1 MNHEY, CDR2 SMNVEV (reference sequence). CDR3 DNA: TGTGCCAGCAGAGCCCTCGCACAGGGATCAGGGGGCAATCAGCCCCAGCATTTT. Translated, it gives CASRALAQGSGGNQPQHF.

J is TRBJ2-2 and V is TRBV9; the D gene is possibly TRBD1 (6 bases). Germline lookup yields CDR1 SGDLS and CDR2 YYNGEE. V was trimmed by 3 bases and J by 6 bases, leaving 15 bases between them. CDR3 length equals 15 residues. The CDR3 reads CASSEGTPAAGELFF. The CDR3 bases are TGTGCCAGCAGCGAGGGGACACCTGCCGCCGGGGAGCTGTTTTTT.

The chain employs TRBV4-3 and TRBJ1-2; weak D call: TRBD1 (6 bases). The germline CDR1 and CDR2 sequences are LGHNA and YSLEER. This CDR3 is 17 amino acids long. Trimming left V 0 bases short and J 2 bases short, with 16 bases between. CDR3 nucleotides: TGCGCCAGCAGCCAAGATTTACAGGGACCAAGAAACTATGGCTACACCTTC. This codes for CASSQDLQGPRNYGYTF.

The rearrangement links TRBV27 to TRBJ1-4, with D hard to call. Germline loops: CDR1 MNHEY, CDR2 SMNVEV (reference sequence). V was pared by 5 bases and J by 8 bases, with 12 bases between. CDR3 length: 13 residues. In nucleotides, the CDR3 is TGTGCCAGCAGTGCCCCGGCGGGCGAAAAACTGTTTTTT. Its translation: CASSAPAGEKLFF.

This clone came up a few times. J is TRBJ1-1 and V is TRBV5-1; tentatively, D is TRBD1 (6 bases). Germline values: CDR1 SGHRS, CDR2 YFSETQ. This CDR3 spans 16 amino acids. Trimming removed 0 bases at V and 5 bases at J, with 17 bases between. DNA of the CDR3: TGCGCCAGCAGCTTGGCTGGGGGCTCCGCGAGAACTGAAGCTTTCTTT. This encodes CASSLAGGSARTEAFF.

J is TRBJ2-4 and V is TRBV7-2; possibly TRBD2 for D (5 bases). Germline values: CDR1 SGHTA, CDR2 FQGNSA. Between the trimmed V and J ends, which lost 4 bases and 2 bases, there was a span of 15 bases. The CDR3 loop spans 16 amino acids. The CDR3 coding sequence is TGTGCCAGCAGCTCACCGGGCCTCGGGACCAAAAACATTCAGTACTTC. Translating it yields CASSSPGLGTKNIQYF.

As for this clone: This CDR3 is also generated by other DNA sequences in the sample. This rearrangement joins TRBV6-5 to TRBJ2-7; possibly TRBD1 for D (6 bases). Germline V gene data show CDR1 as MNHEY and CDR2 as SVGAGI. The CDR3 covers 16 residues. V lost 2 bases, J lost 2 bases, and 16 bases lay in between. CDR3 bases: TGTGCCAGCAGTTACAAAAGACAGGCCGCCACCTACGAGCAGTACTTC. As protein: CASSYKRQAATYEQYF.

The genes are TRBV2 and TRBJ1-1, with 7 nucleotides matching TRBD1. Germline V lookup: CDR1 SNHLY, CDR2 FYNNEI. Trimming cost V 8 bases and J 7 bases; bases outside gene matches: 7. CDR3 length: 12 amino acids. In DNA form, the CDR3 reads TGTGCCAGCTCCCGACAGGGACGTGAAGCTTTCTTT. Encoded protein: CASSRQGREAFF.

The chain couples TRBV5-1 to TRBJ2-7; no clear D gene. V shed 5 bases and J shed 5 bases, with 8 bases lying between them. The CDR3 is 11 amino acids. The germline V gene has CDR1 SGHRS and CDR2 YFSETQ. This CDR3 is CASSLSNEQYF. DNA for the CDR3: TGCGCCAGCAGTTTATCTAACGAGCAGTACTTC.

This clone occurred once. The chain joins TRBV14 to TRBJ2-7; no firm D call. Germline assignment: CDR1 SGHDN and CDR2 FVKESK. This CDR3 has 12 amino acids. Trimming took off 1 base at V and 6 bases at J, with 7 bases between the two ends. CDR3 coding DNA: TGTGCCAGCAGCCAAGTTCCCCGCGAGCAGTACTTC. It codes for CASSQVPREQYF.

This clone was seen a few times. The chain recombines TRBV19 with TRBJ1-2, with 8 bases fitting TRBD1. Germline trimming cut 0 bases from V and 7 bases from J; bases unmatched to any gene: 10. Germline-derived CDR1 and CDR2 are LNHDA and SQIVND (reference sequence). The CDR3 loop spans 16 amino acids. CDR3 coding DNA: TGTGCCAGTAGTATAGATAATAGGCTGACAGGGGCTGGCTACACCTTC. This gives the protein CASSIDNRLTGAGYTF.

The V gene is TRBV4-2, the J gene TRBJ2-7, with TRBD2 matching over 11 bases. This CDR3 region has 16 residues. V trimming: 3 bases; J trimming: 3 bases; junction bases outside the gene matches: 7. Germline CDR1 reads LGHNA; CDR2 reads YNFKEQ. As DNA, the CDR3 is TGTGCCAGCAGCCACGTCGTTGGGACTAGCGGCTACGAGCAGTACTTC. Protein product: CASSHVVGTSGYEQYF.

This clone was seen more than once but under ten times. This chain uses TRBV28 with TRBJ2-7; a possible D gene is TRBD2 (6 bases). V was shortened by 4 bases and J by 6 bases, with 13 bases between the two germline ends. Germline loops: CDR1 MDHEN, CDR2 SYDVKM. The CDR3 is 13 amino acids. The CDR3 nucleotides are TGTGCCAGCAGTTCACGACTAGTCGTCGAGCAGTACTTC. Translated: CASSSRLVVEQYF.

The chain links TRBV9 to TRBJ1-3; 7 bases line up with TRBD1. The trim removed 1 base at V and 4 bases at J, leaving 11 bases unmatched. Germline assignment: CDR1 SGDLS and CDR2 YYNGEE. The CDR3 length is 17 residues. The CDR3 sequence: CASSVHSGGLGGNTIYF. The CDR3, as DNA: TGTGCCAGCAGCGTACATTCAGGGGGATTGGGCGGAAACACCATATATTTT.

The chain has TRBV7-9 and TRBJ2-1; TRBD1 agrees at 10 bases. The germline V gene has CDR1 SEHNR and CDR2 FQNEAQ (reference sequence). Trimming at V came to 4 bases and at J to 6 bases, leaving 12 bases not matched to a gene. The CDR3 contains 17 residues. The CDR3 region is CASSYSTGTGAPNEQFF. DNA of the CDR3: TGTGCCAGCAGCTACTCCACCGGGACAGGGGCTCCCAATGAGCAGTTCTTC.

This clone has a handful of counts. V usage is TRBV4-3 and J usage is TRBJ2-3, with 7 positions matching TRBD1. V trimming: 1 base; J trimming: 0 bases; junction bases outside the gene matches: 7. Germline CDR1 and CDR2: LGHNA and YSLEER. The CDR3 is 17 amino acids. The CDR3 reads CASSQASGGLSTDTQYF. The CDR3 bases are TGCGCCAGCAGCCAAGCCTCAGGGGGATTGAGCACAGATACGCAGTATTTT.

This chain links TRBV27 with TRBJ2-1; 8 nucleotides match TRBD1. Germline V gene data show CDR1 as MNHEY and CDR2 as SMNVEV (reference sequence). V lost 8 bases, J lost 7 bases, and 10 bases stayed unmatched. The CDR3 contains 14 residues. The DNA for the CDR3 is TGTGCCAGCGTAGACAGGGGAGCTGGGAATGAGCAGTTCTTC. Its protein is CASVDRGAGNEQFF.

As to this clone: The same CDR3 can be traced to other DNA sequences in this sample. The chain recombines TRBV1 with TRBJ2-3; the table's TRBD2 call for D was not verified on the DNA. TRBV1 is classified as a pseudogene. The CDR3 spans 15 residues. The CDR3 region has the DNA TGCACCAGCAGCCAAGCGGGTAGATCATTAGATACGCAGTATTTT. This gives the protein CTSSQAGRSLDTQYF.

The chain is built from TRBV7-3 and TRBJ2-1; TRBD2 might be the D (10 bases). With 5 bases removed from V and 7 bases from J, the gap between germline ends came to 24 bases. CDR1 SGHTA and CDR2 FQGTGA come from the germline V gene. The CDR3 is 17 amino acids. CDR3 sequence (DNA): TGTGCCAGCAGCCCTTACAGGGGGCTAGCGGGAGTTAATGAGCAGTTCTTC. Translated, it gives CASSPYRGLAGVNEQFF.

The J gene is TRBJ2-1, the V gene TRBV5-1, with TRBD2 matching over 9 bases. Germline V gene lookup returns CDR1 SGHRS and CDR2 YFSETQ. CDR3 length equals 14 residues. V was pared by 1 base and J by 8 bases, with 4 bases of the junction left unmatched. The CDR3 spells CASSLILAGDEQFF. CDR3 nucleotide sequence: TGCGCCAGCAGCTTGATATTAGCGGGGGATGAGCAGTTCTTC.

The chain is built from TRBV2 and TRBJ2-7; 7 bases align to TRBD2. CDR1 is SNHLY, CDR2 FYNNEI, per germline. Trimming cost V 5 bases and J 2 bases; bases outside gene matches: 3. This CDR3 spans 13 amino acids. As DNA, the CDR3 is TGTGCCAGCAGTCGCGGGAGTACCTACGAGCAGTACTTC. Protein: CASSRGSTYEQYF.

V usage is TRBV19 and J usage is TRBJ2-1; weak D call: TRBD2 (7 bases). Germline loops: CDR1 LNHDA, CDR2 SQIVND (reference sequence). The CDR3 sequence is 14 residues long. Trimming took 4 bases from V and 5 from J, leaving 12 bases between them. The CDR3: CASSRGGDHNEQFF. The CDR3, as DNA: TGTGCCAGTAGTAGAGGGGGGGATCACAATGAGCAGTTCTTC. Full variable domain (outside the CDR3, taken from reference TRBV19 and TRBJ2-1): DGGITQSPKYLFRKEGQNVTLSCEQNLNHDAMYWYRQDPGQGLRLIYYSQIVNDFQKGDIAEGYSVSREKKESFPLTVTSAQKNPTAFYLCASSRGGDHNEQFFGPGTRLTVL.

The chain joins TRBV28 to TRBJ2-5; perhaps TRBD1 as D (6 bases). CDR1 is MDHEN and CDR2 is SYDVKM in the germline V gene. The CDR3 loop spans 15 amino acids. The germline V and J ends were trimmed by 2 bases and 5 bases, with 15 bases remaining between them. CDR3 in amino acids: CASSLMAGDPETQYF. For the CDR3, the DNA is TGTGCCAGCAGTTTAATGGCAGGGGATCCGGAGACCCAGTACTTC. The full variable domain, its missing parts supplied by reference TRBV28 and TRBJ2-5, is DVKVTQSSRYLVKRTGEKVFLECVQDMDHENMFWYRQDPGLGLRLIYFSYDVKMKEKGDIPEGYSVSREKKERFSLILESASTNQTSMYLCASSLMAGDPETQYFGPGTRLLVL.

This clone has a handful of counts. The chain couples TRBV7-8 to TRBJ2-1; possibly TRBD2 for D (6 bases). CDR1 is SGHVS and CDR2 is FQNEAQ in the germline V gene. The CDR3 runs 16 residues. The ends were cut back, 1 base at V and 6 bases at J, with 16 bases in the middle. CDR3 residues: CASSLERIGLFNEQFF. As DNA, the CDR3 is TGTGCCAGCAGCTTAGAACGGATTGGACTATTCAATGAGCAGTTCTTC. The full variable domain, with the rest looked up from reference TRBV7-8 and TRBJ2-1, is GAGVSQSPRYKVAKRGQDVALRCDPISGHVSLFWYQQALGQGPEFLTYFQNEAQLDKSGLPSDRFFAERPEGSVSTLKIQRTQQEDSAVYLCASSLERIGLFNEQFFGPGTRLTVL.

There are a few counts of this clone. This sequence joins TRBV19 and TRBJ2-1, with 15 bases identical to TRBD2. The V segment lost 2 bases and the J segment 6 bases; nucleotides outside the gene matches: 5. Looked up from germline, CDR1 is LNHDA and CDR2 is SQIVND (reference sequence). The CDR3 runs 17 residues. The CDR3 coding sequence is TGTGCCAGTAGTATAAAGGGGACTAGCGGGGGGTCCAATGAGCAGTTCTTC. Amino acids: CASSIKGTSGGSNEQFF.

This chain uses TRBV5-5 with TRBJ2-3, with 7 bases aligning to TRBD1. This CDR3 has 12 amino acids. Trimming removed 6 bases from V and 6 bases from J; junction bases left unmatched: 4. CDR1 and CDR2 (germline): SGHKS, YYEKEE (reference sequence). CDR3 sequence reads: CASTPGGDTQYF. The CDR3 nucleotides read TGTGCCAGCACCCCAGGGGGTGATACGCAGTATTTT.